This T cell receptor beta chain was captured by sequencing in a study of type 1 regulatory T cells. MiXCR, run by TCRdb on the reads, gives a single entry per CDR3 protein. This table has 60,000 to 70,000 distinct CDR3 sequences, roughly half appearing once. Concerning this clonotype itself: Its antigen is not known.

Per germline, CDR1 SGHRS and CDR2 YFSETQ. Trimming took 2 bases from V and 2 from J; bases not matched to a gene: 8. This CDR3 contains 16 residues. The J gene is TRBJ2-5, the V gene TRBV5-1, with 8 bases identical to TRBD2. This receptor was taken from a human donor in good health. The specimen was cultured non-Tr1 T cells, either the whole culture or a sorted T cell fraction (not recorded which). This CDR3 reads CASSFGRGGQQETQYF. The CDR3 DNA is TGCGCCAGCAGCTTCGGTCGGGGGGGTCAACAAGAGACCCAGTACTTC.